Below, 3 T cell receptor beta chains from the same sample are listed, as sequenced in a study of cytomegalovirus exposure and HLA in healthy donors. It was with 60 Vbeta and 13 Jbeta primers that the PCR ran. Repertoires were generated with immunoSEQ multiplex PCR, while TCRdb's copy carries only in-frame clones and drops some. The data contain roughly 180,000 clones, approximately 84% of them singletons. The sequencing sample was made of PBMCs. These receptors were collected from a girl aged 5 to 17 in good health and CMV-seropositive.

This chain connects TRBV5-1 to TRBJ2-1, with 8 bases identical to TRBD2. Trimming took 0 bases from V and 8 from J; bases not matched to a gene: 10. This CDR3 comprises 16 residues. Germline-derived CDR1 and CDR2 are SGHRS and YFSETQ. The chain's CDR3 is CASSLASGAGGDEQFF. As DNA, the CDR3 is TGCGCCAGCAGCTTGGCCTCGGGGGCGGGGGGTGATGAGCAGTTCTTC.

In nucleotides, the CDR3 is TGCGCCAGCAGCTTGGCTTTTTTGGAGCGGGGGCAGCGTAACTATGGCTACACCTTC. This codes for CASSLAFLERGQRNYGYTF. This chain links TRBV5-1 with TRBJ1-2; possible D gene TRBD1, 6 bases. The CDR3 loop spans 19 amino acids. V was cut by 0 bases and J by 1 base, with 22 bases left in between. The germline V gene has CDR1 SGHRS and CDR2 YFSETQ.

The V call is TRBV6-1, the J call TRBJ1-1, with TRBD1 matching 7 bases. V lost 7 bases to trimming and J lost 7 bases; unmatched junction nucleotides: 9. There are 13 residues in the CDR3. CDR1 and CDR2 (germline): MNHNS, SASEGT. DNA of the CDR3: TGTGCCAGCACCAACGGATGGACAGGTGAAGCTTTCTTT. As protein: CASTNGWTGEAFF.